A selection of T cell receptor beta chains follows, all from one sample in a study of Ad26.COV2.S vaccination and SARS-CoV-2 variants. Sequencing used immunoSEQ multiplex PCR; TCRdb keeps in-frame clones, though not all of them. The sample consists of under 550,000 clones, roughly 88% of them appearing once. The specimen was peripheral blood, collected in a trial of Ad26.COV2.S vaccine versus placebo. All receptors derive from a person aged 18-65 years who received the Ad26.COV2.S COVID-19 vaccine or a placebo. CDR3s include the opening cysteine and the closing phenylalanine or tryptophan. D genes are given only for firm matches. Only part of the rows carry a size: once, few, many, or a class if the clone is expanded.

D	V	size	J	CDR3	DNA
TRBD1	TRBV7-9	few	TRBJ1-5	CASSLAGQGAGQPQHF	TGTGCCAGCAGCTTGGCCGGACAGGGGGCTGGTCAGCCCCAGCATTTT
TRBD1	TRBV6-1	NA	TRBJ2-7	CASSDGDRGLSEQYF	TGTGCCAGCAGTGATGGGGACAGGGGGCTGAGCGAGCAGTACTTC
NA	TRBV6-4	few	TRBJ2-1	CASSRGGSFYNEQFF	TGTGCCAGCAGTCGAGGGGGGAGTTTCTACAATGAGCAGTTCTTC
NA	TRBV3-1/TRBV3-2	NA	TRBJ1-2	CASSQEEPYGYTF	TGTGCCAGCAGCCAAGAAGAGCCCTATGGCTACACCTTC
NA	TRBV6-5	NA	TRBJ1-3	CASRFRSNSGNTIYF	TGTGCCAGCAGATTTAGGTCGAACTCTGGAAACACCATATATTTT
NA	TRBV19	NA	TRBJ1-1	CASSIGTSGTEAFF	TGTGCCAGTAGTATAGGCACGAGTGGCACTGAAGCTTTCTTT
TRBD1	TRBV7-2	NA	TRBJ1-2	CASSTYGQGGNGYTF	TGTGCCAGCAGCACCTACGGACAGGGGGGCAATGGCTACACCTTC
NA	TRBV2	NA	TRBJ1-6	CASRINSPLHF	TGTGCCAGCAGGATTAATTCACCCCTCCACTTT
TRBD1	TRBV11-2	NA	TRBJ2-6	CASSPKTAGGGSGANVLTF	TGTGCCAGCAGCCCCAAGACGGCAGGGGGCGGATCTGGGGCCAACGTCCTGACTTTC
NA	TRBV6-5	NA	TRBJ2-3	CASSNLWDTAQYF	TGTGCCAGCAGTAACCTATGGGACACAGCGCAGTATTTT
NA	TRBV5-4	NA	TRBJ2-2	CASSAAQGNTGELFF	TGTGCCAGCAGCGCGGCCCAAGGGAACACCGGGGAGCTGTTTTTT
NA	TRBV5-4	NA	TRBJ1-6	CASSLAVEPGHNSPLHF	TGTGCCAGCAGCTTGGCCGTTGAGCCGGGGCATAATTCACCCCTCCACTTT
TRBD2	TRBV3-1/TRBV3-2	NA	TRBJ2-7	CASSPRAGGSYEQYF	TGTGCCAGCAGCCCCCGGGCGGGAGGCTCCTACGAGCAGTACTTC
NA	TRBV6-5	NA	TRBJ1-2	CASSRTSNYGYTF	TGTGCCAGCAGCCGGACATCAAACTATGGCTACACCTTC
NA	TRBV6-2/TRBV6-3	NA	TRBJ2-7	CASSYPNEQYF	TGTGCCAGCAGTTACCCCAACGAGCAGTACTTC
TRBD1	TRBV6-5	NA	TRBJ2-2	CASSYRQGTGELFF	TGTGCCAGCAGTTACCGACAGGGCACCGGGGAGCTGTTTTTT
NA	TRBV4-3	NA	TRBJ2-7	CASSQDKQGGQEEQYF	TGCGCCAGCAGCCAAGATAAGCAGGGGGGTCAGGAGGAGCAGTACTTC
TRBD2	TRBV6-2/TRBV6-3	NA	TRBJ2-3	CASSYTSGGADTQYF	TGTGCCAGCAGTTATACTAGCGGGGGGGCAGATACGCAGTATTTT
NA	TRBV10-3	NA	TRBJ2-2	CAISESPGELFF	TGTGCCATCAGTGAGTCCCCCGGGGAGCTGTTTTTT
NA	TRBV5-1	NA	TRBJ2-1	CASSLALGSSYNEQFF	TGCGCCAGCAGCTTGGCCTTGGGGAGCTCCTACAATGAGCAGTTCTTC
TRBD1	TRBV11-2	NA	TRBJ2-7	CASSLDRGITYEQYF	TGTGCCAGCAGTCTGGACAGGGGGATTACCTACGAGCAGTACTTC
TRBD1	TRBV7-2	NA	TRBJ1-2	CASSPGFRGPRANYGYTF	TGTGCCAGCAGCCCAGGATTTAGGGGGCCCCGAGCTAACTATGGCTACACCTTC
NA	TRBV5-1	NA	TRBJ2-2	CASSLGQYTGELFF	TGCGCCAGCAGCTTGGGGCAATACACCGGGGAGCTGTTTTTT
TRBD2	TRBV30	once	TRBJ2-3	CAWSKLAGRSDTQYF	TGTGCCTGGAGCAAACTAGCGGGACGTTCAGATACGCAGTATTTT
NA	TRBV28	once	TRBJ2-7	CASTPRGGYGYEQYF	TGTGCCAGCACCCCCCGCGGAGGGTACGGGTACGAGCAGTACTTC
NA	TRBV9	NA	TRBJ2-6	CASSVPTGTGANVLTF	TGTGCCAGCAGCGTCCCCACAGGTACTGGGGCCAACGTCCTGACTTTC
TRBD1	TRBV6-1	NA	TRBJ1-1	CASSEFRQGGHTEAFF	TGTGCCAGCAGTGAATTCCGACAGGGAGGTCACACTGAAGCTTTCTTT
NA	TRBV6-4	once	TRBJ2-5	CASSNYLETQYF	TGTGCCAGCAGTAATTATTTGGAGACCCAGTACTTC
TRBD2	TRBV30	NA	TRBJ2-3	CAWSERGTDTQYF	TGTGCCTGGAGTGAGCGGGGGACAGATACGCAGTATTTT
NA	TRBV6-4	NA	TRBJ2-3	CASTVVGTDTQYF	TGTGCCAGCACTGTGGTCGGCACAGATACGCAGTATTTT
NA	TRBV5-1	NA	TRBJ2-5	CASSPYLRSKETQYF	TGCGCCAGCAGCCCATACCTCCGCAGCAAAGAGACCCAGTACTTC
NA	TRBV5-4	NA	TRBJ1-6	CASSSQRTALGVHF	TGTGCCAGCAGCTCTCAGAGGACAGCCCTCGGGGTCCACTTT
TRBD2	TRBV11-2	NA	TRBJ2-1	CASSLEGLADNEQFF	TGTGCCAGCAGCTTGGAGGGACTAGCGGACAATGAGCAGTTCTTC
NA	TRBV3-1/TRBV3-2	NA	TRBJ2-5	CASSQEFQLRETQYF	TGTGCCAGCAGCCAAGAATTTCAGTTGCGGGAGACCCAGTACTTC
TRBD1	TRBV2	NA	TRBJ1-1	CASSGDRVISAFF	TGTGCCAGCAGTGGTGACAGGGTTATTTCAGCTTTCTTT
NA	TRBV19	NA	TRBJ2-7	CASSTNTRGEQYF	TGTGCCAGTAGTACAAATACAAGGGGCGAGCAGTACTTC
NA	TRBV7-3	NA	TRBJ1-1	CASSPRGREAFF	TGTGCCAGCAGCCCCAGGGGCAGAGAAGCTTTCTTT
NA	TRBV6-5	NA	TRBJ2-7	CASSNYEQYF	TGTGCCAGCAGTAACTACGAGCAGTACTTC
NA	TRBV7-9	NA	TRBJ1-2	CASSRGRYYGYTF	TGTGCCAGCAGCAGGGGCAGGTACTATGGCTACACCTTC
TRBD2	TRBV11-2	NA	TRBJ2-5	CASSPSWRGGRETQYF	TGTGCCAGCAGCCCGTCGTGGCGGGGGGGCCGAGAGACCCAGTACTTC
NA	TRBV27	NA	TRBJ1-5	CASSSGSHQPQHF	TGTGCCAGTTCGTCAGGGTCCCATCAGCCCCAGCATTTT
NA	TRBV30	NA	TRBJ2-7	CAWSRSTRSYEQYF	TGTGCCTGGAGCAGATCGACTAGATCATACGAGCAGTACTTC
NA	TRBV16	NA	TRBJ2-7	CASSHLRTASYEQYF	TGTGCCAGCAGCCACCTACGGACAGCCTCCTACGAGCAGTACTTC
NA	TRBV7-9	NA	TRBJ1-5	CASSWRLAGGRGQPQHF	TGTGCCAGCAGCTGGAGATTGGCCGGGGGGCGCGGGCAGCCCCAGCATTTT